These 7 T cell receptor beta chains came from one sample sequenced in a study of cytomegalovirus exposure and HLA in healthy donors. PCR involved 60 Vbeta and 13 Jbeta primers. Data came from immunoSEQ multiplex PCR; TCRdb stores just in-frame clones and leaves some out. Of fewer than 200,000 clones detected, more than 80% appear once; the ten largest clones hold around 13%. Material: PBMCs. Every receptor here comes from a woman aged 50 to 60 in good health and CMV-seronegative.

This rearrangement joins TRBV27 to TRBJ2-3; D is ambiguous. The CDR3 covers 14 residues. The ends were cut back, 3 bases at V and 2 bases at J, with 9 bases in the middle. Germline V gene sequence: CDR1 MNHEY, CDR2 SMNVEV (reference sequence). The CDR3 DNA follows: TGTGCCAGCAGTTTTCTTGGCTTCACAGATACGCAGTATTTT. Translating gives CASSFLGFTDTQYF.

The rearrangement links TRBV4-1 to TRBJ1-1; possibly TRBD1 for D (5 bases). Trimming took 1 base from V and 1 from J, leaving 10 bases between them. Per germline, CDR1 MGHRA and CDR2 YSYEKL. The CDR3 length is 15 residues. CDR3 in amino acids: CASSQGRGGNTEAFF. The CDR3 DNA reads TGCGCCAGCAGCCAAGGTAGGGGAGGGAACACTGAAGCTTTCTTT.

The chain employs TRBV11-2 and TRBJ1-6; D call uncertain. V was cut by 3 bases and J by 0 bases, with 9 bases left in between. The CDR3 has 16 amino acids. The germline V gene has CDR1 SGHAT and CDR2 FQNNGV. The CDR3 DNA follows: TGTGCCAGCAGCTTGTTAGCTGACTCCTATAATTCACCCCTCCACTTT. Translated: CASSLLADSYNSPLHF.

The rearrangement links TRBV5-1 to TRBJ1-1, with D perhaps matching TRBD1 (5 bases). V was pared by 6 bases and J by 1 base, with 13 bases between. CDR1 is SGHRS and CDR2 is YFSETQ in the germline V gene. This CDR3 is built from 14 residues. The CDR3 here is CASKIFDRNTEAFF. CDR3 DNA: TGCGCCAGCAAGATATTCGACAGGAACACTGAAGCTTTCTTT. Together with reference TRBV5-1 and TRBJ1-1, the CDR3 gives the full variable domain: KAGVTQTPRYLIKTRGQQVTLSCSPISGHRSVSWYQQTPGQGLQFLFEYFSETQRNKGNFPGRFSGRQFSNSRSEMNVSTLELGDSALYLCASKIFDRNTEAFFGQGTRLTVV.

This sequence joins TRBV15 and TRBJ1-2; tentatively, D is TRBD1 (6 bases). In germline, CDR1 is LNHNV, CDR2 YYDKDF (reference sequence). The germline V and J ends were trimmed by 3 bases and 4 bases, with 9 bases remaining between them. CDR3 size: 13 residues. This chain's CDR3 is CATSRGTTYGYTF. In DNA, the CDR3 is TGTGCCACCAGCAGGGGGACAACCTATGGCTACACCTTC.

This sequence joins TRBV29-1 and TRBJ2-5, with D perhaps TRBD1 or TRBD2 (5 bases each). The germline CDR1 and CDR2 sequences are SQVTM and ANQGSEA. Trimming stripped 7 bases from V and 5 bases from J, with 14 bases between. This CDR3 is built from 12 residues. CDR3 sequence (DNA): TGCAGCGGTGAGGGGAGTAGTGAGACCCAGTACTTC. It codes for CSGEGSSETQYF.

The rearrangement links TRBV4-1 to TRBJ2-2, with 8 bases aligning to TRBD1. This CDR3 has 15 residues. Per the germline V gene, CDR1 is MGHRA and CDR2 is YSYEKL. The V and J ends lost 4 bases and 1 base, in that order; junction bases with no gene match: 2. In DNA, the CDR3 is TGCGCCAGCAGCCGAGGACAGGGGAACACCGGGGAGCTGTTTTTT. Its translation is CASSRGQGNTGELFF.